Following are 18 T cell receptor beta chains from one sample sequenced in a study of neurological immune-mediated disorders. From the 5' RACE reads, TCRdb called clonotypes with MiXCR, one entry per CDR3 protein. The data hold 55,000 or so distinct CDR3 sequences, with about 4% observed a single time. Sequenced sample: CD4+ T cells from blood. The source is a woman aged 35 to 49 with multiple sclerosis.

This clonotype has ten or more counts. Here the CDR3 reads CSPLVTDGQTQYF. The CDR3 region has the DNA TGCAGTCCCCTTGTTACTGATGGGCAGACCCAGTACTTC. The chain uses TRBV20-1 and TRBJ2-5; D is undetermined. This CDR3 is 13 amino acids long. CDR1 and CDR2 (germline): DFQATT, SNEGSKA (reference sequence). Trimming took off 8 bases at V and 6 bases at J, with 19 bases between the two ends.

This chain joins TRBV10-3 and TRBJ2-1, with D tentatively TRBD1 (5 bases). CDR1 and CDR2 from the germline V gene are ENHRY and SYGVKD. The CDR3 contains 11 residues. V was trimmed by 5 bases and J by 7 bases, leaving 6 bases between them. The CDR3 sequence is CAISYRNEQFF. For the CDR3, the DNA is TGTGCCATCAGTTACAGGAATGAGCAGTTCTTC.

This clonotype was detected many times. The chain employs TRBV5-1 and TRBJ1-2, with 7 nucleotides matching TRBD1. Germline V gene lookup returns CDR1 SGHRS and CDR2 YFSETQ. V lost 0 bases, J lost 6 bases, and 5 bases stayed unmatched. The length of the CDR3 is 14 residues. CDR3 sequence: CASSLEGRGNGYTF. The CDR3 DNA reads TGCGCCAGCAGCTTGGAGGGCAGGGGGAATGGCTACACCTTC. The whole variable domain, filled in from reference TRBV5-1 and TRBJ1-2, reads KAGVTQTPRYLIKTRGQQVTLSCSPISGHRSVSWYQQTPGQGLQFLFEYFSETQRNKGNFPGRFSGRQFSNSRSEMNVSTLELGDSALYLCASSLEGRGNGYTFGSGTRLTVV.

This clonotype was picked up many times. J is TRBJ1-1 and V is TRBV5-1; D not resolved. This CDR3 has 13 amino acids. Looked up from germline, CDR1 is SGHRS and CDR2 is YFSETQ. V was clipped by 0 bases and J by 3 bases, with 6 bases between them. CDR3 in DNA: TGCGCCAGCAGCTTGGACCTGGACACTGAAGCTTTCTTT. Protein product: CASSLDLDTEAFF.

The table lists this clonotype with many counts. V gene TRBV7-8 combines with J gene TRBJ1-4; D call uncertain. This CDR3 has 15 amino acids. V lost 8 bases and J 0 bases, leaving 13 bases between the germline ends. Germline V gene sequence: CDR1 SGHVS, CDR2 FQNEAQ. The DNA for the CDR3 is TGTGCCAGCGCCCCCCGTTCTGCAACTAATGAAAAACTGTTTTTT. Its protein is CASAPRSATNEKLFF.

This clonotype has a count of ten or more. The rearrangement joins TRBV5-5 to TRBJ2-2; 9 bases align to TRBD1. The J segment lost 6 bases and the V segment lost 6 bases, leaving 9 bases of the junction unmatched. Germline assignment: CDR1 SGHKS and CDR2 YYEKEE (reference sequence). This CDR3 has 15 residues. CDR3: CASIRQGGAAGELFF. CDR3 in DNA: TGTGCCAGCATCCGACAGGGGGGCGCAGCCGGGGAGCTGTTTTTT.

In this sample, this clonotype turned up many times. V gene TRBV11-2 combines with J gene TRBJ1-5, with 8 bases lining up with TRBD1. The CDR3 length is 13 residues. The V gene end was trimmed by 5 bases and the J gene end by 4 bases; junction bases not matched to a gene: 1. CDR1 and CDR2 from the germline V gene are SGHAT and FQNNGV. CDR3 sequence (DNA): TGTGCCAGCAGCCAGGGGGCAAATCAGCCCCAGCATTTT. Encoded protein: CASSQGANQPQHF.

This clonotype was counted ten times or more. The V gene is TRBV9, the J gene TRBJ2-7; no clear D gene. The V end lost 3 bases, the J end lost 4 bases, and 11 bases lay between the germline ends. The CDR3 has 13 residues. Germline CDR1 reads SGDLS; CDR2 reads YYNGEE. CDR3: CASSAGPTYEQYF. The CDR3 DNA follows: TGTGCCAGCAGCGCCGGACCTACTTACGAGCAGTACTTC.

The sample holds many counts of this clonotype. V usage is TRBV7-8 and J usage is TRBJ1-2; D possibly corresponds to TRBD1 (6 bases). V gave up 3 bases and J gave up 7 bases, with 15 bases separating them. This CDR3 has 14 residues. Germline-derived CDR1 and CDR2 are SGHVS and FQNEAQ. The CDR3 bases are TGTGCCAGCAGCTTGTCCCACAGGGCGGGTGGCTACACCTTC. This sequence encodes CASSLSHRAGGYTF. The full variable domain, completed using reference TRBV7-8 and TRBJ1-2, is GAGVSQSPRYKVAKRGQDVALRCDPISGHVSLFWYQQALGQGPEFLTYFQNEAQLDKSGLPSDRFFAERPEGSVSTLKIQRTQQEDSAVYLCASSLSHRAGGYTFGSGTRLTVV.

Regarding this clonotype: Relative to the germline gene, one junction end is altered; a read error may explain this. The gene calls are TRBV20-1 and TRBJ1-2; D gene unclear. Germline lookup yields CDR1 DFQATT and CDR2 SNEGSKA (reference sequence). The CDR3 contains 13 residues. The CDR3 loop is CSASTGRGYCYTF. Here the CDR3 DNA reads TGCAGTGCTAGTACCGGCCGAGGCTATTGCTACACCTTC.

V is TRBV18 and J is TRBJ2-7, with 7 bases identical to TRBD2. Germline V lookup: CDR1 KGHSH, CDR2 LQKENI. J gave up 3 bases and V 8 bases, and 10 bases lay outside the gene matches. This CDR3 contains 14 residues. The CDR3 sequence is CASRGGPLGYEQYF. The DNA for the CDR3 is TGTGCCAGCCGGGGAGGGCCTCTGGGCTACGAGCAGTACTTC.

This clonotype was observed at least ten times. Here the CDR3 reads CASTQGGEKLFF. CDR3 in DNA: TGCGCCAGCACACAGGGAGGAGAAAAACTGTTTTTT. The chain couples TRBV4-1 to TRBJ1-4; D perhaps matches TRBD1 (6 bases). CDR3 length equals 12 residues. Germline CDR1 and CDR2: MGHRA and YSYEKL. Trimming took 7 bases from V and 8 from J, leaving 11 bases between them.

This clonotype was found many times. V is TRBV3-1 and J is TRBJ2-3; 9 bases agree with TRBD1. This CDR3 contains 17 residues. CDR1 is LGHDT, CDR2 YNNKEL, per germline (reference sequence). Trimming removed 0 bases from V and 0 bases from J; junction bases left unmatched: 4. CDR3 nucleotide sequence: TGTGCCAGCAGCCAAGAACCCGGGACAGGGAGCACAGATACGCAGTATTTT. Its protein product is CASSQEPGTGSTDTQYF.

This clonotype was picked up many times. The rearrangement links TRBV27 to TRBJ1-2; D might be TRBD1 (5 bases). Germline-derived CDR1 and CDR2 are MNHEY and SMNVEV (reference sequence). CDR3 length: 13 residues. The V end was cut by 6 bases, the J end by 4 bases, with 12 bases between. The CDR3, as DNA: TGTGCCAGCAGGGACACAGTTACCTATGGCTACACCTTC. It codes for CASRDTVTYGYTF.

This clonotype was picked up a small number of times. This chain joins TRBV9 and TRBJ2-2, with a tentative D call TRBD1 (6 bases). The V end was cut by 3 bases, the J end by 4 bases, with 13 bases between. CDR1 and CDR2 from the germline V gene are SGDLS and YYNGEE. The CDR3 sequence is 15 residues long. The CDR3 coding sequence is TGTGCCAGCAGCGGACCACAGGGTGGCACCGGGGAGCTGTTTTTT. Translating gives CASSGPQGGTGELFF.

This clonotype was detected many times. V gene TRBV7-2 combines with J gene TRBJ2-1; 10 bases match TRBD2. Per the germline V gene, CDR1 is SGHTA and CDR2 is FQGNSA. V trimming: 5 bases; J trimming: 2 bases; junction bases outside the gene matches: 3. The CDR3 length is 15 residues. CDR3 amino acids: CASSASGGAYNEQFF. The CDR3 region has the DNA TGTGCCAGCAGCGCAAGCGGGGGGGCCTACAATGAGCAGTTCTTC.

In this sample, this clonotype turned up many times. This rearrangement joins TRBV7-8 to TRBJ2-3, with a weak D call TRBD2 (5 bases). The CDR3 consists of 16 residues. CDR1 and CDR2 from the germline V gene are SGHVS and FQNEAQ. Trimming left V 3 bases short and J 2 bases short, with 15 bases between. CDR3: CASSLLGGPYTDTQYF. CDR3 DNA: TGTGCCAGCAGCTTGTTAGGAGGACCGTACACAGATACGCAGTATTTT.

This clonotype was observed at least ten times. V usage is TRBV7-7 and J usage is TRBJ2-2; 11 bases fit TRBD2. This CDR3 has 16 residues. Per the germline V gene, CDR1 is SSHAT and CDR2 is FNYEAQ (reference sequence). Trimming at V came to 5 bases and at J to 0 bases, leaving 2 bases not matched to a gene. The CDR3 loop reads CASSQTSGANTGELFF. DNA of the CDR3: TGTGCCAGCAGCCAGACTAGCGGGGCGAACACCGGGGAGCTGTTTTTT.